This T cell receptor (beta chain) was observed in a study of T cell responses to AZD1222 COVID-19 vaccine. Overall study findings and caveats: Scientists sampled the repertoires only once the peak T cell response had passed. At 160-218 and 743-854, vaccine-associated CD4 TCRs were dominant, and they spanned spike. Mostly white British, mostly female donors; authors suggested clonal diversity may be underestimated.

Here immunoSEQ multiplex PCR was the method, and the copy in TCRdb shows in-frame clones only, minus some. Of roughly 150,000 clones detected, less than 95% appear once; the ten largest clones hold less than 6.5%. Of note for this clone: As yet, its antigen is unknown.

Germline CDR1 and CDR2: KGHSH and LQKENI. The CDR3 spans 13 residues. Trimming removed 8 bases at V and 10 bases at J, with 20 bases between. The V call is TRBV18, the J call TRBJ1-2, with a tentative D call TRBD1 (5 bases). The clonotype originates from an adult who received the AZD1222 COVID-19 vaccine. The sequenced sample was peripheral blood, obtained 28 days after the second AZD1222 dose. Written as DNA, the CDR3 is TGTGCCAGCGCCGAACAGGAGGAGAATAACTACACCTTC. Its protein is CASAEQEENNYTF. Complete variable domain (other parts from reference TRBV18 and TRBJ1-2): NAGVMQNPRHLVRRRGQEARLRCSPMKGHSHVYWYRQLPEEGLKFMVYLQKENIIDESGMPKERFSAEFPKEGPSILRIQQVVRGDSAAYFCASAEQEENNYTFGSGTRLTVV.